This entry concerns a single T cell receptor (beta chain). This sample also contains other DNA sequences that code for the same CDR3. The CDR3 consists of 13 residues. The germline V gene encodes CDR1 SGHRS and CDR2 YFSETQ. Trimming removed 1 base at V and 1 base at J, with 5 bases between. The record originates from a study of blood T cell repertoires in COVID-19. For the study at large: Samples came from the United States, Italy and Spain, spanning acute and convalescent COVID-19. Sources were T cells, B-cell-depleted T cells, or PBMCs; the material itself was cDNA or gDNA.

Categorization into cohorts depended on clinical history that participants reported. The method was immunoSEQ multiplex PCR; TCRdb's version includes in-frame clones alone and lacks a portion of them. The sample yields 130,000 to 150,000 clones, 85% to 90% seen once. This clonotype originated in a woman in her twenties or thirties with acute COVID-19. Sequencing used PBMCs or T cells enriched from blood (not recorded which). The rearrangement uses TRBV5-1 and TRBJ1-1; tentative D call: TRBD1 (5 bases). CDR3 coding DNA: TGCGCCAGCAGCTTGAGGGGGAACACTGAAGCTTTCTTT. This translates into CASSLRGNTEAFF.